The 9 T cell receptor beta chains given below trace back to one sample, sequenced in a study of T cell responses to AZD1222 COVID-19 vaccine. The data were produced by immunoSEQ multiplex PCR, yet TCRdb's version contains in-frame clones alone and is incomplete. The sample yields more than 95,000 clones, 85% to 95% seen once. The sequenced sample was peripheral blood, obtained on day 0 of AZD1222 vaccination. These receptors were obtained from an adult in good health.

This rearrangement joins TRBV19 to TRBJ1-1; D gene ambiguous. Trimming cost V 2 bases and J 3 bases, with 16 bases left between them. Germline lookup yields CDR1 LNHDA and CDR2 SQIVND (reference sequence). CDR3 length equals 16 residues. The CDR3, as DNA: TGTGCCAGTAGTATACTTAAAGTGGACGAAGACACTGAAGCTTTCTTT. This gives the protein CASSILKVDEDTEAFF.

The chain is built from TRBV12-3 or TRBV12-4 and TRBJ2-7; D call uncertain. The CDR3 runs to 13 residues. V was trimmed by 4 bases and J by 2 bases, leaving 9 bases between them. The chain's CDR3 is CASSWTGTYEQYF. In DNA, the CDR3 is TGTGCCAGCAGTTGGACGGGCACCTACGAGCAGTACTTC.

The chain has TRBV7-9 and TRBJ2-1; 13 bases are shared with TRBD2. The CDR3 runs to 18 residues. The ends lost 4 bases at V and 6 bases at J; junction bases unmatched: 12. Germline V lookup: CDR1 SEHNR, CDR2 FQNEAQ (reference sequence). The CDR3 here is CASSSRTSGSIAPNEQFF. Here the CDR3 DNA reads TGTGCCAGCAGCTCGAGGACTAGCGGGAGCATAGCTCCCAATGAGCAGTTCTTC.

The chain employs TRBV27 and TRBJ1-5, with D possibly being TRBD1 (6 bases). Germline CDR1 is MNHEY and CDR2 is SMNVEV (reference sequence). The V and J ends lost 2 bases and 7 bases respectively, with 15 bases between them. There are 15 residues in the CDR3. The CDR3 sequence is CASSLTGNPKQPQHF. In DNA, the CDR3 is TGTGCCAGCAGTTTAACAGGGAACCCAAAACAGCCCCAGCATTTT.

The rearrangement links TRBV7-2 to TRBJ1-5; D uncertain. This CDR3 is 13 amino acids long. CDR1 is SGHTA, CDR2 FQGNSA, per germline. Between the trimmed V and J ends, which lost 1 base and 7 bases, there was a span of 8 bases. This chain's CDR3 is CASSLGRSQPQHF. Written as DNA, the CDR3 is TGTGCCAGCAGCTTAGGCCGGTCCCAGCCCCAGCATTTT.

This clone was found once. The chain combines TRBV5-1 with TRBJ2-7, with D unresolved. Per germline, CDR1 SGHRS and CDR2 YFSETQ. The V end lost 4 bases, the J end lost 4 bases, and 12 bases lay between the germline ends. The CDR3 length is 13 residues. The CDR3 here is CASSQFGPYEQYF. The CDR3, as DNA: TGCGCCAGCAGCCAATTCGGGCCTTACGAGCAGTACTTC.

This CDR3 is CASSLAGNQPQHF. The CDR3 bases are TGTGCCAGCAGCTTGGCGGGGAATCAGCCCCAGCATTTT. The rearrangement links TRBV5-5 to TRBJ1-5, with unresolved D. Per germline, CDR1 SGHKS and CDR2 YYEKEE (reference sequence). V lost 0 bases and J 4 bases, leaving 5 bases between the germline ends. The CDR3 totals 13 residues.

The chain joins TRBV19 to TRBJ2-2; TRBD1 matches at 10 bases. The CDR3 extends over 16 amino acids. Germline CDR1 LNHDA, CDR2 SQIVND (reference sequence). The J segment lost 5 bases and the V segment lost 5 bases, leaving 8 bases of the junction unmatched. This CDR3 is CASSLQWGQGTGELFF. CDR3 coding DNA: TGTGCCAGTAGTCTCCAGTGGGGACAGGGGACCGGGGAGCTGTTTTTT. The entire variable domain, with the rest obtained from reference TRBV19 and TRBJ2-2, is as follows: DGGITQSPKYLFRKEGQNVTLSCEQNLNHDAMYWYRQDPGQGLRLIYYSQIVNDFQKGDIAEGYSVSREKKESFPLTVTSAQKNPTAFYLCASSLQWGQGTGELFFGEGSRLTVL.

CDR3 DNA: TGTGCCAGCAGTTCGTATAATCAGCCCCAGCATTTT. Amino acids: CASSSYNQPQHF. The chain carries TRBV2 and TRBJ1-5; D gene ambiguous. This CDR3 comprises 12 residues. Deletions cut 5 bases from V and 4 bases from J, with 6 bases between. Per the germline V gene, CDR1 is SNHLY and CDR2 is FYNNEI.